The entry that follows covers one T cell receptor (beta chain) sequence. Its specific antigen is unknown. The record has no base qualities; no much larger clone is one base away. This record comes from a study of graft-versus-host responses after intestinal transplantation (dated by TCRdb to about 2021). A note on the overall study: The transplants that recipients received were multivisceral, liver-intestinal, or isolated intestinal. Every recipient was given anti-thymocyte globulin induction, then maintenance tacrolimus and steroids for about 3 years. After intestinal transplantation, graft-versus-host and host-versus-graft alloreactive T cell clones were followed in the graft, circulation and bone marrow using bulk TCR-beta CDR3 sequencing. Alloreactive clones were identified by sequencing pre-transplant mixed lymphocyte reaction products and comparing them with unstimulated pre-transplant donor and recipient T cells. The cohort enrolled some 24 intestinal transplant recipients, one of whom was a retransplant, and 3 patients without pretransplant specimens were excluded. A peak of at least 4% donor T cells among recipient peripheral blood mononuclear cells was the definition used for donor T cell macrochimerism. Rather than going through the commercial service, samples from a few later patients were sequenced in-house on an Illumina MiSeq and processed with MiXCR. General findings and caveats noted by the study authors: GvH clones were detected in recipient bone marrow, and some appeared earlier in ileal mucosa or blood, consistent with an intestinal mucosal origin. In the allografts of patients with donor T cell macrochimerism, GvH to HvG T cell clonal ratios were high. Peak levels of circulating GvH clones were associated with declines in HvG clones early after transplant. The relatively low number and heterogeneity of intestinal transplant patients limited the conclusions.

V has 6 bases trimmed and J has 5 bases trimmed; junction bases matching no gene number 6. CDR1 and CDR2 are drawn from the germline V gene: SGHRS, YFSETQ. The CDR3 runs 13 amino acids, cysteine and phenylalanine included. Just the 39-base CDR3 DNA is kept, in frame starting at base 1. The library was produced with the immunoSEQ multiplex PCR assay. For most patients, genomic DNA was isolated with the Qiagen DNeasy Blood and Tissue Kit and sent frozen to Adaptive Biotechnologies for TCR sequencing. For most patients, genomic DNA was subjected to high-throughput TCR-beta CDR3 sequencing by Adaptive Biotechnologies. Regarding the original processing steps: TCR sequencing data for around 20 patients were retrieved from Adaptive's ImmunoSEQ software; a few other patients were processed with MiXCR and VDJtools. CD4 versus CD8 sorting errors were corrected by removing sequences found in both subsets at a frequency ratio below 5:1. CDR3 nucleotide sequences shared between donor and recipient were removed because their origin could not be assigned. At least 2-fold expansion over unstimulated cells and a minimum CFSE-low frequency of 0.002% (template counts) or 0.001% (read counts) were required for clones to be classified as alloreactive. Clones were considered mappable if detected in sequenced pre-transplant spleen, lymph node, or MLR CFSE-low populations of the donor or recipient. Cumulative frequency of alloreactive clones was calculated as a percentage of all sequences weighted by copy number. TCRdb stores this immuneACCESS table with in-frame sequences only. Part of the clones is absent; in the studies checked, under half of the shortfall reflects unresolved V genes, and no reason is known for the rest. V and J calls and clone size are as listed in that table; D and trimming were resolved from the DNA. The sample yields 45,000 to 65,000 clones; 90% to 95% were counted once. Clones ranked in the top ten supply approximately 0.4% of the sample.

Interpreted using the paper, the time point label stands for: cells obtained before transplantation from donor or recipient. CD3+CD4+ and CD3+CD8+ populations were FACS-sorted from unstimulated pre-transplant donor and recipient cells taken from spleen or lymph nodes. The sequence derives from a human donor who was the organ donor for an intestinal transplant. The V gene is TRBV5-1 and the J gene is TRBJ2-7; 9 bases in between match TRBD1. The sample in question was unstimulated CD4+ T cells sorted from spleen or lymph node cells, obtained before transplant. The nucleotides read TGCGCCAGCAAGTACAGGGGGCTGGACGAGCAGTACTTC. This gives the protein CASKYRGLDEQYF.